Listed below are T cell receptor beta chains from one sample, sequenced in a study of cytomegalovirus exposure and HLA in healthy donors. Produced via immunoSEQ multiplex PCR; TCRdb's table is partial and in-frame only. The table shows roughly 190,000 clones, with roughly 80% occurring only once. The sequenced sample consisted of PBMCs. The receptors originated from a woman in her 30s in good health and CMV-seropositive. The CDR3 runs from the conserved cysteine through the conserved F or W. The D gene is left open where the match is weak. For some rows the clone size is stated as once, few or many, or as a class when expanded; others skip it.

J gene,D gene,V gene,clone size,CDR3 DNA,CDR3 protein
TRBJ2-3,TRBD2,TRBV5-6,-,TGTGCCAGCAGTGGTTTAGGGACTAGCGGGGGTGTCACAGATACGCAGTATTTT,CASSGLGTSGGVTDTQYF
TRBJ1-3,-,TRBV7-2,few,TGTGCCAGCAGCTTGTACCAGGGGAGCTCTGGAAACACCATATATTTT,CASSLYQGSSGNTIYF
TRBJ2-1,-,TRBV4-1,-,TGCGCCAGCAGCCAAGGCCACAGGACTATCTCCTACAATGAGCAGTTCTTC,CASSQGHRTISYNEQFF
TRBJ2-5,TRBD1,TRBV7-2,-,TGTGCCAGCAGCATGGGACAGGGGGAGACCCAGTACTTC,CASSMGQGETQYF
TRBJ2-1,-,TRBV30,-,TGTGCCTCCGGGAGAACCTCCTACAATGAGCAGTTCTTC,CASGRTSYNEQFF
TRBJ1-5,-,TRBV2,-,TGTGCCAGCAGTGACAGGGGCAGCGATCAGCCCCAGCATTTT,CASSDRGSDQPQHF
TRBJ2-1,TRBD2,TRBV9,-,TGTGCCAGTGGTAGCGGGGGGCCTTCGGATGAGCAGTTCTTC,CASGSGGPSDEQFF
TRBJ2-3,TRBD2,TRBV4-2,once,TGTGCCAGCAGCCAAGTGGGACTAGTTGGTGGTAGCACAGATACGCAGTATTTT,CASSQVGLVGGSTDTQYF
TRBJ2-2,-,TRBV5-1,-,TGCGCCAGCAGCTCCGGACAAACGGACACCGGGGAGCTGTTTTTT,CASSSGQTDTGELFF
TRBJ2-5,TRBD1,TRBV19,-,TGTGCCAGTAGTCGGGACAGGGAGGAGACCCAGTACTTC,CASSRDREETQYF
TRBJ1-3,-,TRBV4-2,-,TGTGCCAGCAGCCCCCCGGGGGTATCTGGAAACACCATATATTTT,CASSPPGVSGNTIYF
TRBJ2-7,TRBD2,TRBV5-1,few,TGCGCCAGCAGGGCCGGGGGGATCGGCTCCTACGAGCAGTACTTC,CASRAGGIGSYEQYF
TRBJ1-1,-,TRBV5-1,-,TGCGCCAGCAGCTATGCTCTGGGGGGGTATGAAGCTTTCTTT,CASSYALGGYEAFF
TRBJ2-1,TRBD1,TRBV27,-,TGTGCCAGCAGTTTATTCGGCGACAGGGGGTCCAATGAGCAGTTCTTC,CASSLFGDRGSNEQFF
TRBJ2-3,-,TRBV4-2,-,TGTGCCAGCAGCCACTTTAGGGGCGGCAGCACAGATACGCAGTATTTT,CASSHFRGGSTDTQYF
TRBJ1-6,-,TRBV4-3,-,TGCGCCAGCAGCCAAGATGCGAGAACAGTGAATAATTCACCCCTCCACTTT,CASSQDARTVNNSPLHF
TRBJ2-7,TRBD2,TRBV6-7,-,TGTGCCAAGCCGATCCGAGCGGGAGGGCCCCACGAGCAGTACTTC,CAKPIRAGGPHEQYF
TRBJ2-1,-,TRBV7-7,-,TGTGCCAGCAGCTTACTGAGGGACTCCAATGAGCAGTTCTTC,CASSLLRDSNEQFF
TRBJ1-5,-,TRBV30,-,TGTGCCTGGAGTGGAGGCAATCAGCCCCAGCATTTT,CAWSGGNQPQHF
TRBJ1-2,TRBD1,TRBV10-3,-,TGTGCCATCAGTGGGTACAGGGGATCCCCTTGGGGCTACACCTTC,CAISGYRGSPWGYTF